Shown below are 9 T cell receptor beta chains from a single sample sequenced in a study of T cell responses to AZD1222 COVID-19 vaccine. Here immunoSEQ multiplex PCR was the method, and the copy in TCRdb shows in-frame clones only, minus some. The sample has approximately 140,000 clones; about 91% are singletons. The sample in question was peripheral blood, obtained on day 0 of AZD1222 vaccination. These receptors all stem from an adult in good health.

The chain carries TRBV11-3 and TRBJ2-6; tentative D call: TRBD2 (5 bases). V was clipped by 2 bases and J by 1 base, with 21 bases between them. The CDR3 contains 20 residues. The germline gives CDR1 SGHNT, CDR2 YENEEA. CDR3 amino acids: CASSLRGQAGVLSGANVLTF. For the CDR3, the DNA is TGTGCCAGCAGCTTAAGAGGTCAGGCGGGTGTACTTTCTGGGGCCAACGTCCTGACTTTC.

The rearrangement uses TRBV18 and TRBJ1-2; TRBD1 agrees at 10 bases. Germline lookup yields CDR1 KGHSH and CDR2 LQKENI. The CDR3 extends over 18 amino acids. Losses at the gene ends were 6 bases for V and 1 base for J; bases not matched to a gene: 14. CDR3 nucleotides: TGTGCCAGCTCTCCTAATCGACAGGGGGCGAAAAGTAACTATGGCTACACCTTC. Translated: CASSPNRQGAKSNYGYTF.

J is TRBJ2-5 and V is TRBV12-2; the D segment call TRBD1 is taken from the table without a DNA check. TRBV12-2 is marked as a pseudogene. The CDR3 extends over 16 amino acids. The CDR3 DNA reads TGTGCAAGTCGCCCTTGGACAGGGACTCGCCAAGAGACCCAGTACTTC. It is translated as CASRPWTGTRQETQYF.

The chain links TRBV6-1 to TRBJ1-2; D call uncertain. The CDR3 is made up of 13 amino acids. Germline lookup yields CDR1 MNHNS and CDR2 SASEGT. With 1 base removed from V and 8 bases from J, the gap between germline ends came to 11 bases. Here the CDR3 DNA reads TGTGCCAGCAGTGAAGAACCACGAACAGGCTACACCTTC. Its protein product is CASSEEPRTGYTF.

The rearrangement links TRBV7-8 to TRBJ1-1; TRBD1 is a possible D gene (5 bases). The CDR3 consists of 15 residues. CDR1 SGHVS and CDR2 FQNEAQ come from the germline V gene. Trimming cost V 5 bases and J 4 bases, with 17 bases left between them. As DNA, the CDR3 is TGTGCCAGCAGCGCGGTCGGGCAGGGCATCACTGAAGCTTTCTTT. This codes for CASSAVGQGITEAFF.

The chain uses TRBV7-2 and TRBJ1-1, with 10 bases lining up with TRBD1. After removal of 5 bases from V and 4 bases from J, the junction contained 4 bases not matched to a gene. Germline values: CDR1 SGHTA, CDR2 FQGNSA. This CDR3 comprises 14 residues. CDR3 sequence: CASSPGQGGTEAFF. In DNA, the CDR3 is TGTGCCAGCAGCCCAGGACAGGGGGGCACTGAAGCTTTCTTT.

The gene calls are TRBV3-1 (or the pseudogene TRBV3-2) and TRBJ1-3; a possible D gene is TRBD1 (6 bases). Trimming cost V 6 bases and J 9 bases, with 24 bases left between them. CDR1 and CDR2 from the germline V gene are LGHDT and YNNKEL (reference sequence). CDR3 length: 16 amino acids. The CDR3 DNA reads as TGTGCCAGCAGTCCAGGACAGACCGGTTTGCGGAGCACCATATATTTT. Translated, it gives CASSPGQTGLRSTIYF.

In the case of this clone: Its ends do not fully match the called genes, so a read error is possible. The genes are TRBV30 and TRBJ1-1; D is undetermined. CDR1 GTSNPN and CDR2 SVGIG come from the germline V gene (reference sequence). The CDR3 is 12 residues long. The CDR3 spells CARSVPGPEAFF. CDR3 DNA: TGTGCCCGGAGTGTACCCGGCCCTGAAGCTTTCTTT.

This chain joins TRBV6-5 and TRBJ1-1; D is perhaps TRBD1 (5 bases). V was pared by 0 bases and J by 3 bases, with 11 bases between. The CDR3 has 15 amino acids. Per the germline V gene, CDR1 is MNHEY and CDR2 is SVGAGI. The CDR3 DNA sequence: TGTGCCAGCAGTTACTCTCCGGGGGGGGACACTGAAGCTTTCTTT. Protein product: CASSYSPGGDTEAFF.